The next 25 T cell receptor beta chains were all read from a single sample in a study of cytomegalovirus exposure and HLA in healthy donors (dated by TCRdb to 2016 to 2017). The library was built by means of the immunoSEQ multiplex PCR assay. A mixture of 60 forward primers for TCR Vbeta segments and 13 reverse primers for TCR Jbeta segments was used in the multiplex PCR. TCRdb limited this immuneACCESS table to in-frame rearrangements with V and J called. A share of clones is missing; checked studies link under half to unresolved V genes, and the rest is unexplained. The sample yields about 160,000 clones; 55% to 75% were counted once. Around 7.1% of the sample is held by the ten biggest clonotypes. The sequencing sample was made of PBMCs. These receptors all stem from a woman in her fifties or sixties in good health and CMV-seropositive.

The V and J genes are TRBV6-1 and TRBJ2-5; possibly TRBD2 for D (5 bases). CDR1 is MNHNS, CDR2 SASEGT, per germline. This CDR3 has 13 residues. The V and J ends lost 10 bases and 5 bases respectively, with 17 bases between them. CDR3 sequence: CATGRGYGETQYF. The CDR3, as DNA: TGTGCCACAGGACGGGGATATGGGGAGACCCAGTACTTC.

This clone was picked up a small number of times. CDR3: CASSHPGTYYEQYF. The DNA of the CDR3 is TGCGCCAGCAGCCACCCGGGGACTTACTACGAGCAGTACTTC. This chain joins TRBV4-1 and TRBJ2-5, with a tentative D call TRBD2 (6 bases). The tail of the sequence fits TRBJ2-7 better, so the J call may be wrong. The CDR3 runs 14 residues. The germline V gene encodes CDR1 MGHRA and CDR2 YSYEKL.

This clone was observed a few times. The V call is TRBV11-1, the J call TRBJ2-5, with TRBD1 matching over 7 bases. Germline V CDR1 and CDR2: SGHAT, FQDESV (reference sequence). Unmatched junction bases numbered 6, after V lost 4 bases and J lost 1 base. The CDR3 is made up of 15 amino acids. The DNA of the CDR3 is TGTGCCAGCAGCTCGGGACAGCAACCCCAAGAGACCCAGTACTTC. It is translated as CASSSGQQPQETQYF.

The rearrangement joins TRBV18 to TRBJ2-5; D possibly corresponds to TRBD1 (6 bases). Germline V gives CDR1 KGHSH, CDR2 LQKENI. Trimming removed 6 bases at V and 0 bases at J, with 11 bases between. This CDR3 comprises 14 residues. CDR3 residues: CASSPDRNQETQYF. The DNA of the CDR3 is TGTGCCAGCTCCCCTGACAGGAACCAAGAGACCCAGTACTTC.

The V call is TRBV7-9, the J call TRBJ1-3; 9 bases align to TRBD1. CDR3 size: 13 residues. V dropped 6 bases and J dropped 7; count of bases not matched to a gene: 4. CDR1 is SEHNR, CDR2 FQNEAQ, per germline (reference sequence). The CDR3 region has the DNA TGTGCCAGCAGGACGGGACAGGGCAACACCATATATTTT. Its protein is CASRTGQGNTIYF.

The V call is TRBV28, the J call TRBJ1-2; weak D call: TRBD1 (5 bases). The CDR3 spans 17 residues. V dropped 6 bases and J dropped 4 bases, with 24 bases sitting between them. CDR1 and CDR2 from the germline V gene are MDHEN and SYDVKM. CDR3 DNA sequence: TGTGCCAGCAGCCAAGGGGCTGGGCCCATCCCCTCCTATGGCTACACCTTC. Translating gives CASSQGAGPIPSYGYTF.

Here the CDR3 DNA reads TGTGCCAGCAGCCCATCTAGCCGACGTGCTAGCACAGATACGCAGTATTTT. Amino acids: CASSPSSRRASTDTQYF. This chain joins TRBV7-2 and TRBJ2-3; weak D call: TRBD2 (5 bases). V gave up 5 bases and J gave up 0 bases, with 18 bases separating them. The CDR3 spans 17 residues. Per germline, CDR1 SGHTA and CDR2 FQGNSA.

This clone was found once. V usage is TRBV5-1 and J usage is TRBJ2-3, with 13 bases that match TRBD2. The V gene's germline CDR1 is SGHRS and CDR2 YFSETQ. J lost 0 bases, V lost 4 bases, and 8 bases had no gene match. The CDR3 has 18 residues. The CDR3 here is CASSRMTSGRTSTDTQYF. CDR3 DNA sequence: TGCGCCAGCAGCCGGATGACTAGCGGGAGGACAAGCACAGATACGCAGTATTTT.

The chain uses TRBV28 and TRBJ1-1; tentatively, D is TRBD1 (5 bases). V was shortened by 4 bases and J by 5 bases, with 20 bases between the two germline ends. The CDR3 covers 16 residues. The germline gives CDR1 MDHEN, CDR2 SYDVKM. CDR3 DNA sequence: TGTGCCAGCAGTTCCCCCTTTGGGGGGGGTGGTACTGAAGCTTTCTTT. This gives the protein CASSSPFGGGGTEAFF. Supplemented by reference TRBV28 and TRBJ1-1, the full variable domain reads DVKVTQSSRYLVKRTGEKVFLECVQDMDHENMFWYRQDPGLGLRLIYFSYDVKMKEKGDIPEGYSVSREKKERFSLILESASTNQTSMYLCASSSPFGGGGTEAFFGQGTRLTVV.

V and J are TRBV4-1 and TRBJ1-2, with D possibly being TRBD1 (6 bases). CDR1 is MGHRA, CDR2 YSYEKL, per germline. The CDR3 has 15 residues. V was shortened by 3 bases and J by 0 bases, with 11 bases between the two germline ends. CDR3 loop: CASSQIQGTNYGYTF. The CDR3 nucleotides read TGCGCCAGCAGCCAGATACAGGGTACTAACTATGGCTACACCTTC.

The chain couples TRBV7-9 to TRBJ2-5, with 9 positions matching TRBD1. Germline V gives CDR1 SEHNR, CDR2 FQNEAQ (reference sequence). The CDR3 runs to 16 residues. V was clipped by 5 bases and J by 3 bases; unmatched bases: 10. In nucleotides, the CDR3 is TGTGCCAGCAGCCCAGAATCGGACAGGGGCGAAGAGACCCAGTACTTC. Its translation is CASSPESDRGEETQYF.

This rearrangement joins TRBV4-1 to TRBJ1-1; D gene ambiguous. This CDR3 spans 14 amino acids. Germline-derived CDR1 and CDR2 are MGHRA and YSYEKL. The V end was cut by 1 base, the J end by 5 bases, with 11 bases between. The CDR3 spells CASSQAAIVTEAFF. CDR3 DNA: TGCGCCAGCAGCCAAGCTGCTATCGTAACTGAAGCTTTCTTT.

This clone was detected a few times. The genes are TRBV6-5 and TRBJ2-1; tentatively, D is TRBD2 (5 bases). Trimming left V 0 bases short and J 8 bases short, with 14 bases between. The CDR3 has 15 amino acids. Germline V gene data show CDR1 as MNHEY and CDR2 as SVGAGI. The CDR3 loop is CASSYSGVRDDEQFF. CDR3 nucleotides: TGTGCCAGCAGTTACTCCGGGGTCCGCGACGATGAGCAGTTCTTC.

The V call is TRBV4-1, the J call TRBJ2-5; TRBD2 aligns across 7 bases. CDR3 length: 18 amino acids. The junction had 15 bases not matched to a gene; V was cut back by 0 bases and J by 5 bases. Per germline, CDR1 MGHRA and CDR2 YSYEKL. CDR3: CASSQEGLVGAGGETQYF. CDR3 coding DNA: TGCGCCAGCAGCCAAGAAGGCCTCGTAGGGGCCGGGGGGGAGACCCAGTACTTC.

This chain links TRBV18 with TRBJ2-1; 11 nucleotides line up with TRBD2. With V trimmed by 0 bases and J by 2 bases, 0 bases remained unmatched. Germline V lookup: CDR1 KGHSH, CDR2 LQKENI. This CDR3 comprises 16 residues. The CDR3 DNA follows: TGTGCCAGCTCACCACCGACTAGCGGGGCCTACAATGAGCAGTTCTTC. This sequence encodes CASSPPTSGAYNEQFF.

The rearrangement joins TRBV9 to TRBJ2-6; 9 nucleotides line up with TRBD1. The germline gives CDR1 SGDLS, CDR2 YYNGEE. The length of the CDR3 is 18 residues. V dropped 6 bases and J dropped 0; count of bases not matched to a gene: 10. This chain's CDR3 is CASTPSGTGSSGANVLTF. CDR3 sequence (DNA): TGTGCCAGCACCCCTTCCGGGACAGGGAGCTCTGGGGCCAACGTCCTGACTTTC.

V and J are TRBV29-1 and TRBJ2-3, with no clear D. Near its end, the DNA agrees better with TRBJ1-5, so the J call may be wrong. The CDR3 runs to 12 residues. Looked up from germline, CDR1 is SQVTM and CDR2 is ANQGSEA. The CDR3 reads CSVEGFVDTQHF. As DNA, the CDR3 is TGCAGCGTCGAGGGATTCGTAGATACGCAGCATTTT.

With respect to this clone: The same CDR3 also results from other DNA sequences found in this sample. The V call is TRBV9, the J call TRBJ1-1; no definite D call. Per germline, CDR1 SGDLS and CDR2 YYNGEE. The CDR3 loop spans 14 amino acids. The V end was cut by 0 bases, the J end by 1 base, with 7 bases between. In DNA form, the CDR3 reads TGTGCCAGCAGCGTAGTAGGAGAGAACACTGAAGCTTTCTTT. Encoded protein: CASSVVGENTEAFF.

The gene calls are TRBV6-5 and TRBJ2-1; D is possibly TRBD1 (5 bases). Germline V CDR1 and CDR2: MNHEY, SVGAGI. V was shortened by 0 bases and J by 0 bases, with 9 bases between the two germline ends. The CDR3 sequence is 16 residues long. DNA for the CDR3: TGTGCCAGCAGTTACTCGATGCAGGGCTCCTACAATGAGCAGTTCTTC. It encodes CASSYSMQGSYNEQFF.

The chain couples TRBV15 to TRBJ2-5; D is undetermined. Gene TRBJ2-7 matches the end of the DNA better, so the J call may be wrong. The CDR3 length is 13 residues. The V gene's germline CDR1 is LNHNV and CDR2 YYDKDF (reference sequence). The CDR3 loop is CATSRDLAYEQYF. The CDR3 nucleotides are TGTGCCACCAGCAGAGATCTAGCCTACGAGCAGTACTTC.

The gene calls are TRBV19 and TRBJ2-7, with TRBD2 matching over 8 bases. The germline V gene has CDR1 LNHDA and CDR2 SQIVND (reference sequence). The CDR3 is 18 amino acids. V gave up 1 base and J gave up 1 base; unmatched junction bases: 12. Written as DNA, the CDR3 is TGTGCCAGTAGTATAGCGGGAGGGCCGACGCGGTGGTCCTACGAGCAGTACTTC. Its protein product is CASSIAGGPTRWSYEQYF.

The chain uses TRBV28 and TRBJ2-7, with 7 nucleotides matching TRBD1. The CDR3 has 15 residues. Germline CDR1 and CDR2: MDHEN and SYDVKM. The ends lost 7 bases at V and 3 bases at J; junction bases unmatched: 12. The CDR3: CASTLTGAAYYEQYF. The CDR3 DNA reads as TGTGCCAGCACCTTAACAGGGGCGGCTTACTACGAGCAGTACTTC. Looking up the rest from reference TRBV28 and TRBJ2-7 gives the full variable domain: DVKVTQSSRYLVKRTGEKVFLECVQDMDHENMFWYRQDPGLGLRLIYFSYDVKMKEKGDIPEGYSVSREKKERFSLILESASTNQTSMYLCASTLTGAAYYEQYFGPGTRLTVT.

The gene calls are TRBV7-2 and TRBJ2-6, with no clear D. The germline V gene has CDR1 SGHTA and CDR2 FQGNSA. The CDR3 runs 16 residues. V shed 0 bases and J shed 2 bases, with 8 bases lying between them. The CDR3 is CASSLASSTGANVLTF. CDR3 DNA: TGTGCCAGCAGCTTAGCTAGCAGTACTGGGGCCAACGTCCTGACTTTC.

For this clone: Sequence at one end of the junction differs from germline and may be a read error. The chain has TRBV7-9 and TRBJ2-7; the match to TRBD1 covers 7 bases. The length of the CDR3 is 12 residues. Germline V gene sequence: CDR1 SEHNR, CDR2 FQNEAQ (reference sequence). CDR3 sequence reads: CSSSSDRLEQYF. CDR3 coding DNA: TGTTCCAGCAGCTCGGACAGGCTCGAGCAGTACTTC.

The gene calls are TRBV10-3 and TRBJ2-2; 13 bases align to TRBD2. Trimming at V came to 11 bases and at J to 7 bases, leaving 10 bases not matched to a gene. The CDR3 sequence is 15 residues long. Germline V gene sequence: CDR1 ENHRY, CDR2 SYGVKD. The chain's CDR3 is CAASGTSGMGGELFF. The CDR3 bases are TGTGCCGCTTCCGGGACTAGCGGGATGGGCGGGGAGCTGTTTTTT.